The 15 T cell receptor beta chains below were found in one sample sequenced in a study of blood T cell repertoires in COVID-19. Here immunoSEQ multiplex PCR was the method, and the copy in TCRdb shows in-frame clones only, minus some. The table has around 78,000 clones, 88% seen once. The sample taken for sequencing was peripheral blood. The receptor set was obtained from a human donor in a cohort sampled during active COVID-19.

CDR3 residues: CASSVVDSGGTDTQYF. CDR3 sequence (DNA): TGTGCCAGCAGCGTAGTGGATAGCGGGGGCACAGATACGCAGTATTTT. The chain combines TRBV9 with TRBJ2-3, with TRBD2 matching over 8 bases. V lost 0 bases, J lost 1 base, and 4 bases stayed unmatched. This CDR3 is 16 amino acids long. From germline, CDR1 is SGDLS and CDR2 YYNGEE.

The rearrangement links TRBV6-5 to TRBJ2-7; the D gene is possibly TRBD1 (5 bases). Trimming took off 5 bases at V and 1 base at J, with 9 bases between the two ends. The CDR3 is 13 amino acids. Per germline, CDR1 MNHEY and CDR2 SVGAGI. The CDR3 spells CASSRGLSYEQYF. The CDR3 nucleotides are TGTGCCAGCAGTAGGGGCCTATCCTACGAGCAGTACTTC.

The CDR3 bases are TGTGCCAGCACCGGGACATCGAACACCGGGGAGCTGTTTTTT. Amino acid sequence: CASTGTSNTGELFF. V is TRBV21-1 and J is TRBJ2-2; the listed D gene, TRBD1, was not tested against the DNA. TRBV21-1 has pseudogene status. This CDR3 is built from 14 residues.

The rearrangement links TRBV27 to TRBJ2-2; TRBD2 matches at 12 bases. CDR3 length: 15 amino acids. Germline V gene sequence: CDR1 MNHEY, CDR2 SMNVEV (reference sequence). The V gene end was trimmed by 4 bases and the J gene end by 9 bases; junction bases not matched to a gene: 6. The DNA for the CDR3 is TGTGCCAGCAGTTCTAGCGGGGGGGGAGCCAGGGAGCTGTTTTTT. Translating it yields CASSSSGGGARELFF.

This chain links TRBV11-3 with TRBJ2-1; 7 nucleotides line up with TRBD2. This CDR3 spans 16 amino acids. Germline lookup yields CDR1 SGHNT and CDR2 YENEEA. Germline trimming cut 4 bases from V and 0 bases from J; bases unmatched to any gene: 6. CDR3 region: CASSSSGTASYNEQFF. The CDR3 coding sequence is TGTGCCAGCAGCTCGAGCGGGACCGCCTCCTACAATGAGCAGTTCTTC. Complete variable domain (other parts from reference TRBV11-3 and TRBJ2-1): EAGVVQSPRYKIIEKKQPVAFWCNPISGHNTLYWYLQNLGQGPELLIRYENEEAVDDSQLPKDRFSAERLKGVDSTLKIQPAELGDSAVYLCASSSSGTASYNEQFFGPGTRLTVL.

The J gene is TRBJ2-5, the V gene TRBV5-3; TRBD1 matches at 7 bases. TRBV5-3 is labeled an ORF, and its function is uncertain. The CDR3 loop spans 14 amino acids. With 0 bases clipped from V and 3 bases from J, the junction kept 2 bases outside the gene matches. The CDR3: CARSLEDRKETQYF. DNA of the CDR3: TGTGCCAGAAGCTTGGAGGACAGGAAAGAGACCCAGTACTTC.

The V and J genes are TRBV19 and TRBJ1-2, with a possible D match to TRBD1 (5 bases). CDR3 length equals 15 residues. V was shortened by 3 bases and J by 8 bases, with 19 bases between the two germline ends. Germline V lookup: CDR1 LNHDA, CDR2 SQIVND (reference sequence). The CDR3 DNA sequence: TGTGCCAGTAGTATGATATTCAACAGGACCGAAGGCTACACCTTC. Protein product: CASSMIFNRTEGYTF.

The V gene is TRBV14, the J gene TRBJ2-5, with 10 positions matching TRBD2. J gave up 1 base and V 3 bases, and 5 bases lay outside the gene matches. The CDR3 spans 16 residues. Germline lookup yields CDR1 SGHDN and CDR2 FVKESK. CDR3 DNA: TGTGCCAGCAGCCAGTCTAGGACTAGCGGCCAAGAGACCCAGTACTTC. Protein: CASSQSRTSGQETQYF.

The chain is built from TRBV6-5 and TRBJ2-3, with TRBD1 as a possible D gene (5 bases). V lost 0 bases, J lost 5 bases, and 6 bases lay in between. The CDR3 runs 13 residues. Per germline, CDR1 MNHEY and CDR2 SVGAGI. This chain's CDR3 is CASSYSQEDTQYF. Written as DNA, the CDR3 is TGTGCCAGCAGTTACTCACAGGAAGATACGCAGTATTTT.

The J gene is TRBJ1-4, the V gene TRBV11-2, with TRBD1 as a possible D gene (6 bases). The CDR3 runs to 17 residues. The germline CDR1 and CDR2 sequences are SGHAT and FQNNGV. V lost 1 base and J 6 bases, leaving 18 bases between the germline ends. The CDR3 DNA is TGTGCCAGCAGCTTAGGGGTTTTACAGGGTGGTGATGAAAAACTGTTTTTT. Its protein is CASSLGVLQGGDEKLFF.

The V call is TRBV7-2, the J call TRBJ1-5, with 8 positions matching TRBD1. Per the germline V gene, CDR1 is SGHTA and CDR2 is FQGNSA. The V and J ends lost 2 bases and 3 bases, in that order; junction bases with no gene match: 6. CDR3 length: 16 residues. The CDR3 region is CASSLQGANTNQPQHF. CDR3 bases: TGTGCCAGCAGCTTACAGGGGGCGAATACCAATCAGCCCCAGCATTTT.

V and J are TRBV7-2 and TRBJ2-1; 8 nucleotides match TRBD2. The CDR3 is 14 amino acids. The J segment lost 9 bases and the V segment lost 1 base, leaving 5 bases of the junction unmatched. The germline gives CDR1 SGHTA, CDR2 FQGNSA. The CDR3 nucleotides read TGTGCCAGCAGCTTAGGCGGGGGGTTTGGTGAGCAGTTCTTC. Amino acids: CASSLGGGFGEQFF.

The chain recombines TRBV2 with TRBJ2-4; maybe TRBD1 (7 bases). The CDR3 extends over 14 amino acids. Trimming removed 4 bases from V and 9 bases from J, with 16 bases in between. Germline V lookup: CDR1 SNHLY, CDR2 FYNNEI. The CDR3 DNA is TGTGCCAGCAGTGTTGTCCCGCAGGGGGGCATTCAGTACTTC. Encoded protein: CASSVVPQGGIQYF.

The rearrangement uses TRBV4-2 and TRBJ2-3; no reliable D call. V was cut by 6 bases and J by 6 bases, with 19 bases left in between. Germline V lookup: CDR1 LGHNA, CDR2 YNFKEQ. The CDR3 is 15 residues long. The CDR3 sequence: CASSLKSADLDTQYF. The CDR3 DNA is TGTGCCAGCAGTCTTAAATCCGCAGATTTGGATACGCAGTATTTT.

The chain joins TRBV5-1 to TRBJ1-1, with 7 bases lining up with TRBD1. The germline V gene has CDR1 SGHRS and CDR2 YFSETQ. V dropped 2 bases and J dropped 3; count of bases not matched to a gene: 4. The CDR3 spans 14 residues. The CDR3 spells CASSFTGADTEAFF. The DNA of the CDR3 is TGCGCCAGCAGCTTTACAGGGGCAGACACTGAAGCTTTCTTT.